This TCR beta chain was captured in a study of read filtering for tumor transcriptome and immune sequencing. Study context: Revised staging placed eight or nine patients in R-ISS I, 15 to 20 in II, 7 in III.

This library used 300 to 500 ng RNA and molecular barcoded adaptors spanning alpha/delta and beta/gamma chains. TCRdb passed the reads through MiXCR, listing each CDR3 protein once. The table lists some 80,000 distinct CDR3 sequences, approximately 13% of them singletons, with around 14% in the top ten. The CDR3 totals 15 residues. From germline, CDR1 is DFQATT and CDR2 SNEGSKA (reference sequence). Trimming shortened V by 0 bases and J by 1 base, and 12 bases separated the two germline ends. This clonotype was detected ten times or more. Sequencing was carried out using a population of CD138-negative cells sorted from bone marrow. This clonotype originated in a donor at least 40 years old with multiple myeloma. V gene TRBV20-1 combines with J gene TRBJ1-1; D perhaps matches TRBD1 (6 bases). The CDR3 region is CSARDAQGTNTEAFF. The CDR3 region has the DNA TGCAGTGCTAGAGATGCGCAGGGGACGAACACTGAAGCTTTCTTT.